This T cell receptor beta chain appears in the sequencing data of a study of blood T cells in healthy people across ages. As regards this clonotype: As yet, its antigen is unknown.

Study conclusions and caveats: A roughly linear fall in TCR beta diversity per million T cells was seen with increasing age. The unknown donor CMV status may have confounded expanded clonotype changes. More naive CD4+ cells and higher diversity were found in long-lived than in aged donors.

The germline gives CDR1 SGDLS, CDR2 YYNGEE. The CDR3 is made up of 13 amino acids. V lost 3 bases, J lost 5 bases, and 12 bases lay in between. Using a J-beta primer mix together with a sample-barcoded 5' primer, a second PCR was run for roughly 6 to 11 cycles. Each cDNA molecule was tagged by a template-switch adaptor with 12 random nucleotides. TCRdb independently ran MiXCR on the 5' RACE reads; one entry per CDR3 protein. The sample includes approximately 1.5 million distinct CDR3 sequences, roughly 32% seen only once; the top ten take roughly 12%. This chain uses TRBV9 with TRBJ2-7; D perhaps matches TRBD2 (6 bases). The origin of this receptor is a woman aged 25 to 39 in good health. The material sequenced was blood. In DNA, the CDR3 is TGTGCCAGCAGCGGACTAGTTTCAAACGAGCAGTACTTC. This translates into CASSGLVSNEQYF.